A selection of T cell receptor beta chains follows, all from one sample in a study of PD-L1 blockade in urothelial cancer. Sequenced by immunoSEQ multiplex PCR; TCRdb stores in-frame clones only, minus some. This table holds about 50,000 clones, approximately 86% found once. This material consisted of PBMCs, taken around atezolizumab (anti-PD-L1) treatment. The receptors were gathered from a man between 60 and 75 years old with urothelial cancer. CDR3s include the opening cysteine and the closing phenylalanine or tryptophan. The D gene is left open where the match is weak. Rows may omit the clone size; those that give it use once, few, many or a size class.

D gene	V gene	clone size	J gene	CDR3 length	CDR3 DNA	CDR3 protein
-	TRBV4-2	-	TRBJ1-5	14	TGTGCCAGCAGCAAAGCTCAGGGTGGTCAGCCCCAGCATTTT	CASSKAQGGQPQHF
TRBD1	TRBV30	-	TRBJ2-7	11	TGTGCCTGGCAGGGGGTGGGTGAGCAGTACTTC	CAWQGVGEQYF
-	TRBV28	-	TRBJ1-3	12	TGTGCCAGCACAGGTCTACAAAACACCATATATTTT	CASTGLQNTIYF
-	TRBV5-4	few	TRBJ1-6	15	TGTGCCAGCCGGAACCGGAGCTCCTATAATTCACCCCTCCACTTT	CASRNRSSYNSPLHF
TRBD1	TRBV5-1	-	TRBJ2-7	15	TGCGCCAGCAGCCCCGGACAGGTCCTTGGGTACGAGCAGTACTTC	CASSPGQVLGYEQYF
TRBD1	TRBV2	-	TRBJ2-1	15	TGTGCCAGCATCCCGACAGGGGGCCTTTTCAATGAGCAGTTCTTC	CASIPTGGLFNEQFF
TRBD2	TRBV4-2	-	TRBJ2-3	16	TGTGCCAGCAGCCCCTCTAGCGGGGGGGCTTCAGATACGCAGTATTTT	CASSPSSGGASDTQYF
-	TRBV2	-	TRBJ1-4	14	TGTGCCAGCAGTGCGGAGGGGACTAGGCAAAAACTGTTTTTT	CASSAEGTRQKLFF
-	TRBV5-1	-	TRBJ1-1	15	TGCGCCAGCAGCTTGGTCGGGGGGGGGAACACTGAAGCTTTCTTT	CASSLVGGGNTEAFF
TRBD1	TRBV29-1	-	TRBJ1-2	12	TGCAGCGTCGGGGAAGGACAGGGCGGCTACACCTTC	CSVGEGQGGYTF
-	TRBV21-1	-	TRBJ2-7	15	TGTGCCAGCAGCAAAGGGCCGGGAAGCTCCTACGAGCAGTACTTC	CASSKGPGSSYEQYF
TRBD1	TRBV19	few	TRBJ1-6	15	TGTGCCAGTAGGGCCGGGACAGGACTAAATTCACCCCTCCACTTT	CASRAGTGLNSPLHF
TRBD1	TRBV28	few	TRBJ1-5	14	TGTGCCAGCAGGTACAGGGGGCTACATCAGCCCCAGCATTTT	CASRYRGLHQPQHF
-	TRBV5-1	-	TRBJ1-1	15	TGCGCCAGCAGCTTGGACGCCAGGGAGAACACTGAAGCTTTCTTT	CASSLDARENTEAFF
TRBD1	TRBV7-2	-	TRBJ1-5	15	TGTGCCAGCAGCTTTTCCGGGACAGGGAATCAGCCCCAGCATTTT	CASSFSGTGNQPQHF
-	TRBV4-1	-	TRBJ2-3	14	TGCGCCAGCAGCCAAGCGACTAGTTTCGATACGCAGTATTTT	CASSQATSFDTQYF
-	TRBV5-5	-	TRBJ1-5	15	TGTGCCAGCAGCCGGGGTTGGGGTAGCAATCAGCCCCAGCATTTT	CASSRGWGSNQPQHF
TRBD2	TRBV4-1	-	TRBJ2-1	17	TGCGCCAGCAGCCAGGGGCGACTAGCTAGCTCCTACAATGAGCAGTTCTTC	CASSQGRLASSYNEQFF
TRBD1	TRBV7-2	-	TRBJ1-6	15	TGTGCCAGCAGCCCCCAGGGGGATTATAATTCACCCCTCCACTTT	CASSPQGDYNSPLHF
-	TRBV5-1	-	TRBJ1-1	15	TGCGCCAGCAGCTGGTCGGTCGGGGGAGGCACTGAAGCTTTCTTT	CASSWSVGGGTEAFF
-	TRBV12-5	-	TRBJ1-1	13	TGTGCTAGTGCCATGGCAGGGGTTGGAGAAGCTTTCTTT	CASAMAGVGEAFF
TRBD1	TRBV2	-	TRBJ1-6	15	TGTGCCAGCAGTGGACAGGGGGCGCTGGGTTCACCCCTCCACTTT	CASSGQGALGSPLHF
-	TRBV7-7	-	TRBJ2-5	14	TGTGCTAGCAGCCGGTCCGGTCGGGGAGAGACCCAGTACTTC	CASSRSGRGETQYF
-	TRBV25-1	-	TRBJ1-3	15	TGTGCCAGCAGTGCCCAAGCGGGCTCTGGAAACACCATATATTTT	CASSAQAGSGNTIYF
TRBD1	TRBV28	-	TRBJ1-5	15	TGTGCCAGCAGTTACAGGGACAGGTTCAATCAGCCCCAGCATTTT	CASSYRDRFNQPQHF
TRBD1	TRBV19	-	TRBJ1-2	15	TGTGCCAGTACGCCGGGGACAGGGGGCGCGAGGGGCTACACCTTC	CASTPGTGGARGYTF
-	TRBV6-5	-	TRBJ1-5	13	TGTGCCAGCAGACCCAGGGCCCACCAGCCCCAGCATTTT	CASRPRAHQPQHF
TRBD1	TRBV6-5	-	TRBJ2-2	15	TGTGCCAGCAGTAACAGGGGGCGCGGAACCGGGGAGCTGTTTTTT	CASSNRGRGTGELFF
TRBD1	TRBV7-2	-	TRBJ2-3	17	TGTGCCAGCAGCTTTGGGGACAGGGTATGGGGCACAGATACGCAGTATTTT	CASSFGDRVWGTDTQYF
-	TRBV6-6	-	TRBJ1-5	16	TGTGCCAGCACTTCCTCCGGACAGTATAGCAATCAGCCCCAGCATTTT	CASTSSGQYSNQPQHF
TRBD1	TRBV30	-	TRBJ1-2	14	TGTGCCTGGAGTGTGTACAGGGGGCTGCGGGGCTACACCTTC	CAWSVYRGLRGYTF
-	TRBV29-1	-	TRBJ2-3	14	TGCAGCACCCTGGTCCTAGTGAGCACAGATACGCAGTATTTT	CSTLVLVSTDTQYF
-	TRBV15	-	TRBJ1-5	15	TGTGCCACCAGGGGCGGCGAGGGCGTCAATCAGCCCCAGCATTTT	CATRGGEGVNQPQHF
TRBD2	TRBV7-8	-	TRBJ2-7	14	TGTGCCACTGCGGGACTAGCGGGGAGGTACGAGCAGTACTTC	CATAGLAGRYEQYF